The next 29 T cell receptor beta chains were all read from a single sample in a study of T cells in Graves' hyperthyroidism and ophthalmopathy. Regions amplified from RNA transcripts were the TCR beta CDR3 regions. Carried out on the TCR CDR3, a first-round RT-PCR used the HTBI primer set. TCRdb passed the multiplex PCR reads through MiXCR, listing each CDR3 protein once. Of around 520,000 distinct CDR3 sequences in the sample, approximately 15% were seen once. The sample consisted of blood. Receptor source: a woman between 18 and 29 years old with Graves' hyperthyroidism.

This clonotype was picked up a small number of times. Here the CDR3 reads CSARFAYRRPGEQFF. The DNA for the CDR3 is TGCAGTGCTAGGTTCGCTTACAGACGCCCTGGAGAGCAGTTCTTC. V usage is TRBV20-1 and J usage is TRBJ2-1, with no clear D. This CDR3 comprises 15 residues. The germline CDR1 and CDR2 sequences are DFQATT and SNEGSKA (reference sequence). V was clipped by 3 bases and J by 10 bases, with 22 bases between them.

The table lists this clonotype with many counts. The CDR3 is CASSYYTDTQYF. In DNA, the CDR3 is TGTGCCAGCAGCTACTACACAGATACGCAGTATTTT. This chain connects TRBV13 to TRBJ2-3; D call uncertain. V lost 4 bases to trimming and J lost 2 bases, with 4 bases between them. Germline V CDR1 and CDR2: PRHDT, FYEKMQ (reference sequence). CDR3 size: 12 residues.

In its sample, this clonotype was seen a few times. The chain couples TRBV5-1 to TRBJ1-4; 7 bases fit TRBD1. The CDR3 contains 17 residues. J was trimmed by 0 bases and V by 4 bases; bases with no gene match: 9. The germline V gene has CDR1 SGHRS and CDR2 YFSETQ. The CDR3 reads CASSVRGQQSTNEKLFF. CDR3 coding DNA: TGCGCCAGCAGCGTTCGGGGACAGCAGTCAACTAATGAAAAACTGTTTTTT.

There are many counts of this clonotype. The chain couples TRBV2 to TRBJ2-1, with D unclear. The CDR3 length is 17 residues. The V and J ends lost 3 bases and 0 bases respectively, with 15 bases between them. From germline, CDR1 is SNHLY and CDR2 FYNNEI. The CDR3 protein is CASSDSGRRSSYNEQFF. The CDR3 nucleotides are TGTGCCAGCAGTGATAGTGGGCGGCGGAGCTCCTACAATGAGCAGTTCTTC.

A single count supports this clonotype. The chain recombines TRBV2 with TRBJ2-2, with TRBD1 matching over 8 bases. CDR1 SNHLY and CDR2 FYNNEI come from the germline V gene. V lost 7 bases to trimming and J lost 3 bases; unmatched junction nucleotides: 13. The CDR3 is 17 residues long. In DNA form, the CDR3 reads TGTGCCAGCAAATGGGACGGACAGGGAGCGGACACCGGGGAGCTGTTTTTT. Translating it yields CASKWDGQGADTGELFF.

This clonotype was seen ten or more times. Here the CDR3 reads CASSSDRGSTEAFF. The CDR3 nucleotides are TGTGCCAGTAGTAGCGACAGGGGGAGCACTGAAGCTTTCTTT. This chain links TRBV19 with TRBJ1-1; 9 nucleotides match TRBD1. The V segment lost 4 bases and the J segment 4 bases; nucleotides outside the gene matches: 4. Germline V gene sequence: CDR1 LNHDA, CDR2 SQIVND (reference sequence). The CDR3 loop spans 14 amino acids. The variable domain in full, completed from reference TRBV19 and TRBJ1-1, reads DGGITQSPKYLFRKEGQNVTLSCEQNLNHDAMYWYRQDPGQGLRLIYYSQIVNDFQKGDIAEGYSVSREKKESFPLTVTSAQKNPTAFYLCASSSDRGSTEAFFGQGTRLTVV.

The rearrangement uses TRBV27 and TRBJ1-1, with 9 bases identical to TRBD1. J lost 1 base, V lost 5 bases, and 5 bases had no gene match. The CDR3 loop spans 15 amino acids. CDR1 and CDR2 (germline): MNHEY, SMNVEV (reference sequence). The CDR3 sequence: CASSQKTGGNTEAFF. The DNA of the CDR3 is TGTGCCAGCAGTCAGAAGACAGGGGGGAACACTGAAGCTTTCTTT.

This clonotype appeared many times. This chain links TRBV30 with TRBJ1-2; D is unclear. Trimming removed 4 bases at V and 7 bases at J, with 25 bases between. CDR3 length: 16 residues. The germline gives CDR1 GTSNPN, CDR2 SVGIG (reference sequence). The CDR3 DNA follows: TGTGCCTGGACTGAGGCTTTAGGGCCCTCGGGGAGTGGCTACACCTTC. This codes for CAWTEALGPSGSGYTF.

This clonotype has ten or more counts. This sequence joins TRBV29-1 and TRBJ2-3; 8 bases fit TRBD1. Germline-derived CDR1 and CDR2 are SQVTM and ANQGSEA. Unmatched junction bases numbered 1, after V lost 0 bases and J lost 5 bases. CDR3 length: 13 residues. As DNA, the CDR3 is TGCAGCGTTGAAGACAGGGGGCAAGATACGCAGTATTTT. This gives the protein CSVEDRGQDTQYF.

Points on this clonotype: This may be a read error: a much more frequent sequence differs by one nucleotide. The chain has TRBV27 and TRBJ2-7; D could derive from TRBD1 or TRBD2 (5 bases each). CDR1 and CDR2 (germline): MNHEY, SMNVEV (reference sequence). This CDR3 spans 12 amino acids. The CDR3 reads CAIGAPSYEQHF. The CDR3, as DNA: TGTGCCATCGGGGCGCCATCCTACGAGCAGCACTTC.

This chain uses TRBV7-9 with TRBJ1-1, with 8 bases matching TRBD1. Trimming took 6 bases from V and 5 from J; bases not matched to a gene: 5. Germline V CDR1 and CDR2: SEHNR, FQNEAQ (reference sequence). CDR3 length: 13 residues. CDR3 in DNA: TGTGCCAGCAGGACAGGGGTATATACTGAAGCTTTCTTT. Its protein product is CASRTGVYTEAFF.

The chain has TRBV9 and TRBJ1-6; 7 nucleotides match TRBD1. Germline values: CDR1 SGDLS, CDR2 YYNGEE. V lost 5 bases and J lost 9; bases outside the gene matches: 11. The CDR3 sequence is 15 residues long. The CDR3 nucleotides are TGTGCCAGCAGTCTTGAGGGGGCGAGGGGTTCACCCCTCCACTTT. Amino acid sequence: CASSLEGARGSPLHF.

The V and J genes are TRBV5-6 and TRBJ2-1; 12 positions match TRBD2. J was trimmed by 12 bases and V by 4 bases; bases with no gene match: 23. The V gene's germline CDR1 is SGHDT and CDR2 YYEEEE. This CDR3 spans 19 amino acids. The CDR3 protein is CASSLGTVGLAGWGELQFF. The CDR3 nucleotides read TGTGCCAGCAGCCTTGGGACAGTAGGACTAGCGGGGTGGGGGGAGTTGCAGTTCTTC.

This clonotype showed up just a few times. The rearrangement joins TRBV7-9 to TRBJ2-7; D gene uncertain. Per germline, CDR1 SEHNR and CDR2 FQNEAQ (reference sequence). The CDR3 consists of 12 residues. Trimming stripped 7 bases from V and 2 bases from J, with 9 bases between. The CDR3 region is CASTRTPYEQYF. CDR3 DNA sequence: TGTGCCAGCACCCGAACCCCCTACGAGCAGTACTTC.

This clonotype appeared many times. This chain links TRBV3-1 with TRBJ2-1; 11 nucleotides match TRBD2. Germline assignment: CDR1 LGHDT and CDR2 YNNKEL (reference sequence). The V gene end was trimmed by 5 bases and the J gene end by 6 bases; junction bases not matched to a gene: 9. CDR3 size: 16 residues. The CDR3 DNA reads TGTGCCAGCAGCTCTTATCTAGCGGGAGGCCTCAATGAGCAGTTCTTC. Residues: CASSSYLAGGLNEQFF.

This clonotype was seen at least ten times. The V and J genes are TRBV30 and TRBJ2-6; D remains ambiguous. This CDR3 region has 13 residues. Deletions cut 4 bases from V and 1 base from J, with 5 bases between. Germline-derived CDR1 and CDR2 are GTSNPN and SVGIG (reference sequence). The CDR3 region is CAWTVSGANVLTF. CDR3 sequence (DNA): TGTGCCTGGACCGTGTCTGGGGCCAACGTCCTGACTTTC.

In its sample, this clonotype was seen many times. The gene calls are TRBV12-3 or TRBV12-4 and TRBJ2-2; D might be TRBD2 (6 bases). The V gene lost 6 bases and the J gene lost 1 base, with 12 bases spanning the gap. The CDR3 runs to 15 residues. CDR3 residues: CASRGDFQNTGELFF. In nucleotides, the CDR3 is TGTGCCAGCAGGGGGGACTTTCAGAACACCGGGGAGCTGTTTTTT.

The table lists this clonotype with a few counts. The CDR3 DNA follows: TGCGCCAGCAGTGGACGGGGGGACAGAGAAGCTTTCTTT. It yields the protein CASSGRGDREAFF. J is TRBJ1-1 and V is TRBV10-2, with TRBD1 identical over 7 bases. The CDR3 is 13 amino acids. Unmatched junction bases numbered 7, after V lost 4 bases and J lost 8 bases. Germline V lookup: CDR1 WSHSY, CDR2 SAAADI.

This clonotype was counted many times. The chain combines TRBV19 with TRBJ1-5; TRBD1 matches at 11 bases. The trim removed 3 bases at V and 2 bases at J, leaving 6 bases unmatched. The germline CDR1 and CDR2 sequences are LNHDA and SQIVND (reference sequence). This CDR3 has 17 residues. Here the CDR3 DNA reads TGTGCCAGTAGTATGGACAGGGGGCGAAGGGGCAATCAGCCCCAGCATTTT. This gives the protein CASSMDRGRRGNQPQHF.

This clonotype was recorded at least ten times. The chain carries TRBV3-1 and TRBJ2-1, with D hard to call. This CDR3 is 13 amino acids long. Germline V lookup: CDR1 LGHDT, CDR2 YNNKEL (reference sequence). V dropped 0 bases and J dropped 10 bases, with 10 bases sitting between them. This chain's CDR3 is CASSQDPAWEQFF. As DNA, the CDR3 is TGTGCCAGCAGCCAAGATCCAGCGTGGGAGCAGTTCTTC.

This clonotype was observed a few times. The rearrangement uses TRBV7-9 and TRBJ2-3, with D possibly being TRBD1 (5 bases). CDR3 length: 14 residues. V lost 2 bases, J lost 1 base, and 7 bases lay in between. From germline, CDR1 is SEHNR and CDR2 FQNEAQ (reference sequence). Written as DNA, the CDR3 is TGTGCCAGCAGCTTACAGGGCCGCACAGATACGCAGTATTTT. Translation: CASSLQGRTDTQYF.

This clonotype was counted many times. The chain is built from TRBV5-6 and TRBJ2-1; 8 bases are a match to TRBD1. From germline, CDR1 is SGHDT and CDR2 YYEEEE. J was trimmed by 4 bases and V by 5 bases; bases with no gene match: 8. The CDR3 has 15 amino acids. CDR3 nucleotide sequence: TGTGCCAGCAGACGCCCCGGGACAGGTTACAATGAGCAGTTCTTC. Translated, it gives CASRRPGTGYNEQFF.

A few counts support this clonotype. The genes are TRBV9 and TRBJ2-3; perhaps D is TRBD1 or TRBD2 (6 bases each). V was shortened by 0 bases and J by 4 bases, with 12 bases between the two germline ends. This CDR3 region has 15 residues. From germline, CDR1 is SGDLS and CDR2 YYNGEE. The CDR3: CASSVGGGRSDTQYF. The DNA of the CDR3 is TGTGCCAGCAGCGTAGGAGGGGGGAGATCAGATACGCAGTATTTT.

The V and J genes are TRBV9 and TRBJ1-3, with a possible D match to TRBD1 (6 bases). The CDR3 loop spans 16 amino acids. CDR1 and CDR2 from the germline V gene are SGDLS and YYNGEE. Deletions cut 0 bases from V and 2 bases from J, with 12 bases between. CDR3 DNA: TGTGCCAGCAGCGTAGGAGGGGGAAACACTGGAAACACCATATATTTT. Translation: CASSVGGGNTGNTIYF.

This clonotype was observed at least ten times. The rearrangement links TRBV3-1 to TRBJ2-7, with 9 bases lining up with TRBD2. The germline V gene encodes CDR1 LGHDT and CDR2 YNNKEL (reference sequence). The length of the CDR3 is 15 residues. Unmatched junction bases numbered 5, after V lost 2 bases and J lost 3 bases. CDR3 bases: TGTGCCAGCAGCCAACAGGCGGGAGGGTTCTACGAGCAGTACTTC. Its protein is CASSQQAGGFYEQYF.

At least ten counts were recorded for this clonotype. The V call is TRBV10-3, the J call TRBJ2-3; no firm D call. Trimming cost V 4 bases and J 8 bases, with 7 bases left between them. Per the germline V gene, CDR1 is ENHRY and CDR2 is SYGVKD. The CDR3 runs 11 residues. CDR3 amino acids: CAISVETTQYF. CDR3 nucleotides: TGTGCCATCAGTGTGGAAACTACGCAGTATTTT.

This chain links TRBV6-1 with TRBJ2-3; D unresolved. The CDR3 covers 14 residues. CDR1 and CDR2 (germline): MNHNS, SASEGT. Trimming stripped 5 bases from V and 2 bases from J, with 11 bases between. DNA of the CDR3: TGTGCCAGCAGTTACCAAGCCTTCACAGATACGCAGTATTTT. This sequence encodes CASSYQAFTDTQYF.

V is TRBV19 and J is TRBJ1-2; D unclear. Germline CDR1 LNHDA, CDR2 SQIVND (reference sequence). V was shortened by 5 bases and J by 0 bases, with 10 bases between the two germline ends. This CDR3 contains 14 residues. The CDR3 coding sequence is TGTGCCAGTAGTGGGCCACTAGCTAACTATGGCTACACCTTC. It specifies CASSGPLANYGYTF.

This clonotype was recorded many times. The chain carries TRBV27 and TRBJ2-7; D gene uncertain. CDR1 and CDR2 (germline): MNHEY, SMNVEV (reference sequence). V shed 0 bases and J shed 3 bases, with 9 bases lying between them. The CDR3 loop spans 14 amino acids. The CDR3 DNA sequence: TGTGCCAGCAGTTTATCGGTCGGAGTCTACGAGCAGTACTTC. Translating it yields CASSLSVGVYEQYF.